A single sample gave rise to the 23 T cell receptor beta chains below, sequenced in a study of STAT5B mutations in CD4+ large granular lymphocyte leukemia. TCRdb's copy holds only in-frame clones and misses some; the assay was immunoSEQ multiplex PCR. The sample comprises 20,000 or so clones, less than 85% of which are singletons, and roughly 13% rests with the top ten. The sample taken for sequencing was CD4+ T cells from blood buffy coats. Receptor source: a human donor in good health.

The V gene is TRBV9, the J gene TRBJ1-2, with 7 bases identical to TRBD1. Germline CDR1 SGDLS, CDR2 YYNGEE. The V segment lost 4 bases and the J segment 8 bases; nucleotides outside the gene matches: 8. This CDR3 region has 13 residues. The CDR3 DNA sequence: TGTGCCAGCAGCATTACAGGGGTAGCGGGCTACACCTTC. Translating it yields CASSITGVAGYTF.

This chain connects TRBV6-1 to TRBJ2-4; maybe TRBD2 (5 bases). The CDR3 extends over 18 amino acids. CDR1 MNHNS and CDR2 SASEGT come from the germline V gene. Trimming cost V 3 bases and J 0 bases, with 18 bases left between them. The CDR3 sequence: CASSDRQRNSLAKNIQYF. The CDR3 nucleotides read TGTGCCAGCAGTGATAGGCAGCGGAACTCCTTAGCCAAAAACATTCAGTACTTC.

The CDR3 is CASSQDHTGTGGIQYF. Here the CDR3 DNA reads TGCGCCAGCAGCCAAGACCACACAGGGACAGGGGGCATTCAGTACTTC. The rearrangement links TRBV4-1 to TRBJ2-4, with 11 positions matching TRBD1. With V trimmed by 0 bases and J by 9 bases, 7 bases remained unmatched. Per germline, CDR1 MGHRA and CDR2 YSYEKL. CDR3 length: 16 residues.

In its sample, this clone was seen once. V usage is TRBV11-1 and J usage is TRBJ1-5; no reliable D call. Trimming took 1 base from V and 9 from J, leaving 10 bases between them. Germline assignment: CDR1 SGHAT and CDR2 FQDESV (reference sequence). The CDR3 extends over 13 amino acids. This chain's CDR3 is CASSLERSGPQHF. In nucleotides, the CDR3 is TGTGCCAGCAGCTTAGAACGGTCTGGGCCCCAGCATTTT.

The chain couples TRBV6-5 to TRBJ2-5, with 8 nucleotides matching TRBD2. The V gene's germline CDR1 is MNHEY and CDR2 SVGAGI. This CDR3 spans 14 amino acids. With V trimmed by 8 bases and J by 4 bases, 9 bases remained unmatched. CDR3 nucleotide sequence: TGTGCCAGCGCCGGACTAGCCGTAGGAGAGACCCAGTACTTC. It encodes CASAGLAVGETQYF.

This CDR3 is CASSTGSGNQPQHF. CDR3 in DNA: TGTGCCAGCAGCACCGGGAGTGGGAATCAGCCCCAGCATTTT. The chain joins TRBV27 to TRBJ1-5, with no clear D. V was pared by 6 bases and J by 4 bases, with 13 bases between. Germline V gene lookup returns CDR1 MNHEY and CDR2 SMNVEV (reference sequence). This CDR3 has 14 amino acids.

This clone is medium-sized in the sample. The chain uses TRBV2 and TRBJ1-6; possibly TRBD1 for D (5 bases). There are 13 residues in the CDR3. V lost 6 bases and J lost 6, with 9 bases in between. Per germline, CDR1 SNHLY and CDR2 FYNNEI. The CDR3 DNA is TGTGCCAGCAGCGGGACGGGTAATTCACCCCTCCACTTT. As protein: CASSGTGNSPLHF.

This chain links TRBV15 with TRBJ1-3, with D hard to call. Germline V gene sequence: CDR1 LNHNV, CDR2 YYDKDF (reference sequence). The CDR3 consists of 15 residues. The germline V and J ends were trimmed by 1 base and 0 bases, with 7 bases remaining between them. The CDR3 spells CATSRVGGSGNTIYF. The CDR3 region has the DNA TGTGCCACCAGCAGAGTGGGAGGCTCTGGAAACACCATATATTTT.

The rearrangement links TRBV2 to TRBJ2-2; 8 positions match TRBD1. Trimming removed 5 bases from V and 9 bases from J; junction bases left unmatched: 8. In germline, CDR1 is SNHLY, CDR2 FYNNEI. The CDR3 covers 14 residues. The CDR3 DNA reads TGTGCCAGCAGTAGGGACAGGAATATGCGGGAGCTGTTTTTT. As protein: CASSRDRNMRELFF.

CDR3 bases: TGTGCCAGCAGGAGATCAGAGGGTGATCGTGGCTACACCTTC. Translation gives CASRRSEGDRGYTF. The gene calls are TRBV6-5 and TRBJ1-2; D is uncertain. Per the germline V gene, CDR1 is MNHEY and CDR2 is SVGAGI. This CDR3 region has 14 residues. V lost 6 bases and J 7 bases, leaving 18 bases between the germline ends.

The V call is TRBV20-1, the J call TRBJ2-3; D may be TRBD2 (5 bases). V lost 6 bases and J 7 bases, leaving 11 bases between the germline ends. The germline CDR1 and CDR2 sequences are DFQATT and SNEGSKA (reference sequence). The CDR3 covers 11 residues. Here the CDR3 DNA reads TGCAGTGCCCCAGCGGCTAATACGCAGTATTTT. This translates into CSAPAANTQYF.

V is TRBV6-5 and J is TRBJ1-2, with TRBD1 matching over 7 bases. Looked up from germline, CDR1 is MNHEY and CDR2 is SVGAGI. CDR3 size: 13 residues. Trimming at V came to 7 bases and at J to 4 bases, leaving 6 bases not matched to a gene. The CDR3 DNA is TGTGCCAGCACCTCGGACAGGCTCTATGGCTACACCTTC. Translated: CASTSDRLYGYTF.

This clone occurred once. Other DNA sequences within the sample encode an identical CDR3. This chain connects TRBV29-1 to TRBJ1-1; TRBD1 might be the D (5 bases). Germline V gene data show CDR1 as SQVTM and CDR2 as ANQGSEA. The CDR3 runs to 14 residues. Trimming took 3 bases from V and 0 from J, leaving 11 bases between them. Here the CDR3 DNA reads TGCAGCGTTGAGAGGGGCTCCCTGAACACTGAAGCTTTCTTT. Encoded protein: CSVERGSLNTEAFF.

The table lists this clone with a few counts. The chain is built from TRBV6-5 and TRBJ1-5; 9 bases agree with TRBD1. The J segment lost 6 bases and the V segment lost 5 bases, leaving 5 bases of the junction unmatched. Germline V gene sequence: CDR1 MNHEY, CDR2 SVGAGI. This CDR3 region has 14 residues. This CDR3 reads CASSETGGGQPQHF. Here the CDR3 DNA reads TGTGCCAGCAGTGAGACAGGGGGAGGTCAGCCCCAGCATTTT.

The J gene is TRBJ1-1, the V gene TRBV6-5, with 9 bases matching TRBD1. CDR3 length: 15 residues. Germline CDR1 MNHEY, CDR2 SVGAGI. V dropped 7 bases and J dropped 10; count of bases not matched to a gene: 16. The CDR3 protein is CASNPYVTGGRGAFF. As DNA, the CDR3 is TGTGCCAGCAACCCCTACGTAACAGGGGGCAGAGGAGCTTTCTTT.

This chain uses TRBV7-8 with TRBJ2-1; 12 bases agree with TRBD2. The V gene end was trimmed by 1 base and the J gene end by 5 bases; junction bases not matched to a gene: 9. The CDR3 spans 18 residues. In germline, CDR1 is SGHVS, CDR2 FQNEAQ. In DNA, the CDR3 is TGTGCCAGCAGCTTAGTCATCCTAGCGGGAGGGCCGGACAATGAGCAGTTCTTC. Translating it yields CASSLVILAGGPDNEQFF.

The rearrangement links TRBV21-1 to TRBJ2-7; the table's D call, TRBD2, was not checked against the DNA. TRBV21-1 is a documented pseudogene. There are 16 residues in the CDR3. In DNA, the CDR3 is TGTGCCAGCAGCAAAATGAGGGCTTCCCTTTTGTACGAGCAGTACTTC. Translating it yields CASSKMRASLLYEQYF.

A few counts support this clone. The chain uses TRBV18 and TRBJ1-5, with TRBD1 as a possible D gene (5 bases). The V end was cut by 3 bases, the J end by 4 bases, with 7 bases between. This CDR3 comprises 13 residues. Germline lookup yields CDR1 KGHSH and CDR2 LQKENI. Written as DNA, the CDR3 is TGTGCCAGCTCACCGGGGGGAAATCAGCCCCAGCATTTT. It translates to CASSPGGNQPQHF. The complete variable domain, with remaining parts taken from reference TRBV18 and TRBJ1-5, reads NAGVMQNPRHLVRRRGQEARLRCSPMKGHSHVYWYRQLPEEGLKFMVYLQKENIIDESGMPKERFSAEFPKEGPSILRIQQVVRGDSAAYFCASSPGGNQPQHFGDGTRLSIL.

The count of this clone is one. The rearrangement uses TRBV9 and TRBJ2-1; D unresolved. Germline V gives CDR1 SGDLS, CDR2 YYNGEE. The CDR3 spans 14 residues. V was cut by 2 bases and J by 6 bases, with 12 bases left in between. DNA for the CDR3: TGTGCCAGCAGCGTGCTCTGGTTCCCCAATGAGCAGTTCTTC. Residues: CASSVLWFPNEQFF.

The chain couples TRBV5-4 to TRBJ2-1; 10 bases align to TRBD2. V lost 7 bases to trimming and J lost 0 bases; unmatched junction nucleotides: 4. Germline V lookup: CDR1 SGHNT, CDR2 YYREEE (reference sequence). CDR3 length equals 15 residues. The CDR3 nucleotides read TGTGCCAGCGGACGACTAGCGGGCTCCTACAATGAGCAGTTCTTC. It translates to CASGRLAGSYNEQFF. Full variable domain (rest looked up from reference TRBV5-4 and TRBJ2-1): ETGVTQSPTHLIKTRGQQVTLRCSSQSGHNTVSWYQQALGQGPQFIFQYYREEENGRGNFPPRFSGLQFPNYSSELNVNALELDDSALYLCASGRLAGSYNEQFFGPGTRLTVL.

In nucleotides, the CDR3 is TGTGCCAGCAAGAACGGGGGAGGGCTTGGCGAGACCCAGTACTTC. This sequence encodes CASKNGGGLGETQYF. This rearrangement joins TRBV2 to TRBJ2-5; 7 bases match TRBD2. This CDR3 has 15 residues. After removal of 7 bases from V and 5 bases from J, the junction contained 13 bases not matched to a gene. Germline-derived CDR1 and CDR2 are SNHLY and FYNNEI. Full variable domain (outside the CDR3, taken from reference TRBV2 and TRBJ2-5): EPEVTQTPSHQVTQMGQEVILRCVPISNHLYFYWYRQILGQKVEFLVSFYNNEISEKSEIFDDQFSVERPDGSNFTLKIRSTKLEDSAMYFCASKNGGGLGETQYFGPGTRLLVL.

The rearrangement links TRBV18 to TRBJ1-2; TRBD1 matches 10 bases. The J segment lost 7 bases and the V segment lost 4 bases, leaving 6 bases of the junction unmatched. Germline V CDR1 and CDR2: KGHSH, LQKENI. This CDR3 has 14 amino acids. The CDR3: CASSRTGGDLGYTF. The CDR3 nucleotides are TGTGCCAGCTCACGGACAGGGGGGGATCTTGGCTACACCTTC.

The chain carries TRBV18 and TRBJ2-5, with D tentatively TRBD2 (5 bases). V dropped 0 bases and J dropped 2 bases, with 13 bases sitting between them. There are 16 residues in the CDR3. Germline loops: CDR1 KGHSH, CDR2 LQKENI. The CDR3 loop reads CASSPPGSGLQETQYF. CDR3 in DNA: TGTGCCAGCTCACCACCGGGAAGCGGCTTACAAGAGACCCAGTACTTC.